This TCR beta chain was retrieved from a study of long-term antiretroviral therapy in people with HIV. This clone has only one observation. Running of the v3.0 immunoSEQ assay took place at survey level. The assay was immunoSEQ multiplex PCR, and TCRdb's table has in-frame clones only and misses some. Found here are roughly 18,000 clones, 75% to 90% of them singletons; the top ten hold more than 7%. This CDR3 spans 13 amino acids. Per germline, CDR1 MNHEY and CDR2 SMNVEV (reference sequence). Deletions cut 8 bases from V and 2 bases from J, with 13 bases between. This specimen consisted of unsorted PBMCs, obtained 4.2 years after starting antiretroviral therapy. The receptor was derived from a man in his fifties with HIV. The chain has TRBV27 and TRBJ2-7, with D possibly being TRBD1 (6 bases). CDR3 sequence (DNA): TGTGCCAGCGGCCCACAGGGTCCCTACGAGCAGTACTTC. It translates to CASGPQGPYEQYF.